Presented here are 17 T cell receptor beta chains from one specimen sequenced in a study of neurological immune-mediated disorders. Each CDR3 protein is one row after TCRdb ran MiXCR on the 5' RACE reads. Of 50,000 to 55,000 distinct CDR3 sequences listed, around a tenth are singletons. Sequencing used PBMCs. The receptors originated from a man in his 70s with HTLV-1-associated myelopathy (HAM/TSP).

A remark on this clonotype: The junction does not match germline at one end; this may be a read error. In nucleotides, the CDR3 is TGTGCCAGCAGGAGGGGCCGGACAGGGGGATACGCGCAGTACTTC. It encodes CASRRGRTGGYAQYF. V usage is TRBV7-2 and J usage is TRBJ2-7, with 10 positions matching TRBD1. The germline V gene encodes CDR1 SGHTA and CDR2 FQGNSA. CDR3 size: 15 residues.

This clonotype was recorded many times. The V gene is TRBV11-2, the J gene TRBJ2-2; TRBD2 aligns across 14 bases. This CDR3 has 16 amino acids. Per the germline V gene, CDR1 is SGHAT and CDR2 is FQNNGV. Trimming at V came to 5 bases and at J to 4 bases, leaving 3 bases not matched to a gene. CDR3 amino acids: CASSGLAGGVTGELFF. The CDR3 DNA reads TGTGCCAGCAGCGGACTAGCGGGAGGTGTCACCGGGGAGCTGTTTTTT.

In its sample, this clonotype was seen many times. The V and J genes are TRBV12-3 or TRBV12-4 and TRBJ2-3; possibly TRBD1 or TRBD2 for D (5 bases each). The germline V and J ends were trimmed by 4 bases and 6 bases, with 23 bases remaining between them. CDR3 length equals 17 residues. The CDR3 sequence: CASSSQMMGVGPDTQYF. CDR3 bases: TGTGCCAGCAGTTCCCAGATGATGGGGGTCGGGCCGGATACGCAGTATTTT.

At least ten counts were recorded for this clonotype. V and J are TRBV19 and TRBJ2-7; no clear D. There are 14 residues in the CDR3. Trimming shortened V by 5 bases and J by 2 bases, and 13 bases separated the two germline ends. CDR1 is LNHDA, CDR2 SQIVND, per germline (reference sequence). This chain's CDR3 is CASSPTQVTYEQYF. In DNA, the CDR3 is TGTGCCAGTAGTCCCACCCAGGTAACCTACGAGCAGTACTTC.

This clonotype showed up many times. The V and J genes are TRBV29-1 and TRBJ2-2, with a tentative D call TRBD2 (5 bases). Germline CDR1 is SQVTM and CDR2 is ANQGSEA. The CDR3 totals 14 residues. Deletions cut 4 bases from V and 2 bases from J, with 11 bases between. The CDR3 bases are TGCAGCGTTGCAAGCGGAGACAACACCGGGGAGCTGTTTTTT. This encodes CSVASGDNTGELFF.

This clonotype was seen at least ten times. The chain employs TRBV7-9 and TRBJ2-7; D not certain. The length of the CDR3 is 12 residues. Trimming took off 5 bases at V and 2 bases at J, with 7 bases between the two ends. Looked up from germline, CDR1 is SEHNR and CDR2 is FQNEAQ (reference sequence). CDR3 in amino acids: CASSSRTYEQYF. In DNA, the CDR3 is TGTGCCAGCAGCAGCCGCACCTACGAGCAGTACTTC.

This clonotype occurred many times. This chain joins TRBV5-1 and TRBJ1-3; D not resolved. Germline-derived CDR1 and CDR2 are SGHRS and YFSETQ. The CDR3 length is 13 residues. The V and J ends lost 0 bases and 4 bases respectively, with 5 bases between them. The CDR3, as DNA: TGCGCCAGCAGCTTGGCAGACGGAAACACCATATATTTT. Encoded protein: CASSLADGNTIYF.

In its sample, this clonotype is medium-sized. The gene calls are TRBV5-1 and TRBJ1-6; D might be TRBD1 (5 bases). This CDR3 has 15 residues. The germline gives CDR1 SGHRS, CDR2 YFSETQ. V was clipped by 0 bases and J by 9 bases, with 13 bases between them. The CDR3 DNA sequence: TGCGCCAGCAGCTTGGGTCCCGATACAGGTTCACCCCTCCACTTT. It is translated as CASSLGPDTGSPLHF.

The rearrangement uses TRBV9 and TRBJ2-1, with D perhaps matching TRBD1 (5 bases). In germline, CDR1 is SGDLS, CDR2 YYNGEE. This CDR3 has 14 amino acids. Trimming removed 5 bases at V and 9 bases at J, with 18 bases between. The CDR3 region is CASSLPQGGAEQFF. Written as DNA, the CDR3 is TGTGCCAGCAGTCTCCCGCAGGGTGGGGCTGAGCAGTTCTTC.

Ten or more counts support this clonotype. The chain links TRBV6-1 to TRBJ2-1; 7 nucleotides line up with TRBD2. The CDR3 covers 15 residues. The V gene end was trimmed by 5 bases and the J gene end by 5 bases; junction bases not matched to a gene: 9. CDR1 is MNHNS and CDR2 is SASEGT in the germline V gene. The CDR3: CASSLGEGRNNEQFF. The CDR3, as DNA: TGTGCCAGCAGTTTGGGGGAGGGCCGCAACAATGAGCAGTTCTTC.

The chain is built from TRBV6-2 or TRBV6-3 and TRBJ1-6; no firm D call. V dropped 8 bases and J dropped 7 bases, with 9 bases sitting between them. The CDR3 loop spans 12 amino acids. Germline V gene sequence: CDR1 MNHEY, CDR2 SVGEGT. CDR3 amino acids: CASGETNSPLHF. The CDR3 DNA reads TGTGCCAGCGGCGAGACGAATTCACCCCTCCACTTT.

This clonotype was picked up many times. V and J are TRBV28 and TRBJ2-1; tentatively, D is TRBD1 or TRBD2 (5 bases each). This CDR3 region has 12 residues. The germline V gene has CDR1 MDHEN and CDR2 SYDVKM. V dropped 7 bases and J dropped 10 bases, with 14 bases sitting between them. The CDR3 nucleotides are TGTGCCAGCATGGACTTAGGGGTGGAGCAGTTCTTC. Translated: CASMDLGVEQFF.

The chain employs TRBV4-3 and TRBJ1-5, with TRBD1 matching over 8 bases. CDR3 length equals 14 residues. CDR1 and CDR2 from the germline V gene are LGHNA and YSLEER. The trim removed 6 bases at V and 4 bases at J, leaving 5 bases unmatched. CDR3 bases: TGCGCCAGCAGTCAAAGACAGGGGAATCAGCCCCAGCATTTT. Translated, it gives CASSQRQGNQPQHF.

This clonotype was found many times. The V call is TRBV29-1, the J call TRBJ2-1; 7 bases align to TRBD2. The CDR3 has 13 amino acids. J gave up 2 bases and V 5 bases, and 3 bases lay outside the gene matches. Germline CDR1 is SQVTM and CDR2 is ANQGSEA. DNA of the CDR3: TGCAGCGTTTCTAGCGGAACCTACAATGAGCAGTTCTTC. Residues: CSVSSGTYNEQFF.

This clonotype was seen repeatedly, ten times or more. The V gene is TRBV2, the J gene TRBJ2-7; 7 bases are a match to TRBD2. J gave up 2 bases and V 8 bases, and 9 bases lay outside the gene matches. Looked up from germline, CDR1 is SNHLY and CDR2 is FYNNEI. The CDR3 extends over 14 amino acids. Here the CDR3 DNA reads TGTGCCAGCTCCCGTAGCGGGTTGCCCTACGAGCAGTACTTC. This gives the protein CASSRSGLPYEQYF.

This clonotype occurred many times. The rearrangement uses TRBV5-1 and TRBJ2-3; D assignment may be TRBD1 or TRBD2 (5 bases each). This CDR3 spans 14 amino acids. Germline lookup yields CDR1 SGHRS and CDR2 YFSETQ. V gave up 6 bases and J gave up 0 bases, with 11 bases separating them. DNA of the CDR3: TGCGCCAGCAATCAGGGAGTAAGCACAGATACGCAGTATTTT. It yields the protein CASNQGVSTDTQYF.

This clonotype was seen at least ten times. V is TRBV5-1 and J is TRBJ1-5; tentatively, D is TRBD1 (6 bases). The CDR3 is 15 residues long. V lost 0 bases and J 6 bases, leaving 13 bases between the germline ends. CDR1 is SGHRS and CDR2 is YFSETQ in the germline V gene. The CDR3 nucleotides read TGCGCCAGCAGCTTGGGGGGACACACGGGTCAGCCCCAGCATTTT. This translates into CASSLGGHTGQPQHF.